The entry below describes one T cell receptor (beta chain). The target of this receptor is not known. No qualities accompany the bases; no much larger clone lies one base away. Other DNA sequences of this sample code for an identical CDR3. TCR CDR3 regions were amplified from genomic DNA by multiplex PCR using the deep immunoSEQ assay. Genomic DNA extracted from each cell subset was distributed evenly over all wells of several immunoSEQ 96-well plates, and each plate served as one replicate. For sorted subsets, around 0.2 ug genomic DNA, equal to 30,000 to 35,000 T cell genomes, was loaded into each replicate PCR. Purified libraries were quantified with a Qubit 3.0 fluorometer, sized on a Bioanalyzer 2100, and re-quantified with the KAPA Library Quantification kit. Every immunoSEQ 96-well plate was sequenced on a dedicated single-read 150-cycle Illumina NextSeq 550 flow cell. The published analysis was carried out like this. Because the immunoSEQ output held only junctional sequences and lacked quality scores, the filtering could not match the filtering applied to full-length reads. Sequences were annotated with PyIR, a Python wrapper for IgBLAST v1.9, and V/J genes and CDR3 were assigned using IMGT germline references. Reads were filtered out if the reads had weak V/J assignments (E-value above 1e-6), no CDR3, stop codons, out-of-frame junctions, or ambiguous translated residues. V3J clonotypes were defined as sequences sharing the same inferred V gene, J gene, and CDR3 amino acid sequence. Percentage overlap between repertoires was computed as shared unique clonotypes divided by the size of the smaller repertoire. Repertoire richness was assessed with RTK rarefaction, the Chao1 estimator, and Recon v2.1 estimates of unobserved clonotypes. For all TCRbeta clonotypes obtained by the gDNA method from a handful of donors, generation probabilities were computed with OLGA. Entries here come from immuneACCESS through TCRdb and include only in-frame sequences with V and J called. Some clones fail to appear in such tables; in the studies checked, an unresolved V gene covers under half of the shortfall, and the cause of the remainder is unknown. V and J calls and clone size come straight from that table; D and trimming were deduced from the DNA. The sample table contains some 550,000 clones; only one count was recorded for almost 97% of them. The ten most abundant clones make up around 0.057% of the sample.

The data stem from a study of shared clonotypes between healthy human individuals (TCRdb year 2020). In the study overall: A few men and a couple of women, aged 18 to 49 years, made up the cohort. To estimate repertoire size and how much clonotypes are shared between individuals, the study performed deep sequencing of blood TCR repertoires from a handful of healthy adults. To increase sequencing depth and limit assay-specific biases, different laboratories used diverse techniques to prepare libraries and sequence TCR repertoires. Between about 0.85 and 8.9 billion PBMCs per donor were obtained by leukapheresis. For each donor, three plates each were used for CD4 naive and CD4 memory, two plates were used for CD8 naive, and one plate was used for CD8 memory.

The CDR3 contains 13 residues, cysteine and phenylalanine counted. CDR3 DNA is the only sequence kept; it has 39 bases, read in frame from the first base. The V end loses 1 base and the J end loses 6 bases, and a stretch of 8 bases separates them. The germline V gene specifies SGHTA as CDR1 and FQGNSA as CDR2. Healthy HIV-negative adults with no recently reported acute infections or vaccinations were included as donors. Every donor was a Caucasian adult living in Nashville, Tennessee, USA. Magnetic negative selection was used to enrich CD4+ T cells, after which naive cells were positively selected on CD45RA and the negative fraction became the memory subset. Blood was collected by leukapheresis, and PBMCs were isolated by Ficoll-Histopaque density gradient centrifugation and then cryopreserved in liquid nitrogen vapor phase. Purity and quantity of every magnetically sorted T cell population were checked by analytical flow cytometry. From each sorted fraction, genomic DNA was isolated and quantified by UV absorbance on a Nanodrop 2000c.

Broader findings and caveats from the paper: Incomplete sequencing was indicated by rarefaction of sorted-subset datasets, despite the large sequencing depth. Higher generation probabilities were observed for clonotypes shared by all four sorted-subset donors than for non-shared clonotypes. The small number of donors limited the genetic and exposure-history diversity represented. Naive subsets generally had larger estimated clonotype richness than memory subsets. Pairwise subsampling led to the expectation that sequencing depth would affect the degree of clonotype sharing among donors. Only blood was sampled, and tissue TCR repertoires likely differ from those in blood. When several donors were compared, the shared fraction of clonotypes was around 5% for naive CD4, 3% to 4% for naive CD8, 2% to 2.5% for memory CD4, and approximately 0.4% for memory CD8.

The sequencing input was naive CD4+ T cells sorted from blood. Per the publication, the cell subset or site label means: CD45RA+ positively selected. Recombination connected TRBV7-2 to TRBJ2-3, with a tentative D call of TRBD1 or TRBD2, each matching 6 bases. This receptor was taken from a woman aged 25 to 39 in good health. The CDR3 region reads CASSLGRGDTQYF. The DNA sequence reads TGTGCCAGCAGCTTAGGGAGGGGGGATACGCAGTATTTT.